The entry that follows covers one TCR beta chain sequence. A much larger clone differs by one base, so this may be a read error. Combining a sample-barcoded 5' primer with a J-beta primer mix, a second PCR ran for roughly 7 to 12 cycles. TCRdb re-called the 5' RACE reads through MiXCR, storing one row per CDR3 protein. The data show hundreds of thousands of distinct CDR3 sequences, around 43% seen once. The sample is drawn from a study of blood T cells in healthy people across ages. The CDR3 consists of 13 residues. Germline CDR1 and CDR2: SGHTA and FQGTGA. The rearrangement uses TRBV7-3 and TRBJ2-3; D is undetermined. The TCR originated in a man at least 80 years old in good health. Specimen: blood. CDR3 residues: CASSYQRTDAQYF. CDR3 coding DNA: TGTGCCAGCAGTTATCAGCGCACAGATGCGCAGTATTTT. The entire variable domain, with the rest obtained from reference TRBV7-3 and TRBJ2-3, is as follows: GAGVSQTPSNKVTEKGKYVELRCDPISGHTALYWYRQSLGQGPEFLIYFQGTGAADDSGLPNDRFFAVRPEGSVSTLKIQRTERGDSAVYLCASSYQRTDAQYFGPGTRLTVL.